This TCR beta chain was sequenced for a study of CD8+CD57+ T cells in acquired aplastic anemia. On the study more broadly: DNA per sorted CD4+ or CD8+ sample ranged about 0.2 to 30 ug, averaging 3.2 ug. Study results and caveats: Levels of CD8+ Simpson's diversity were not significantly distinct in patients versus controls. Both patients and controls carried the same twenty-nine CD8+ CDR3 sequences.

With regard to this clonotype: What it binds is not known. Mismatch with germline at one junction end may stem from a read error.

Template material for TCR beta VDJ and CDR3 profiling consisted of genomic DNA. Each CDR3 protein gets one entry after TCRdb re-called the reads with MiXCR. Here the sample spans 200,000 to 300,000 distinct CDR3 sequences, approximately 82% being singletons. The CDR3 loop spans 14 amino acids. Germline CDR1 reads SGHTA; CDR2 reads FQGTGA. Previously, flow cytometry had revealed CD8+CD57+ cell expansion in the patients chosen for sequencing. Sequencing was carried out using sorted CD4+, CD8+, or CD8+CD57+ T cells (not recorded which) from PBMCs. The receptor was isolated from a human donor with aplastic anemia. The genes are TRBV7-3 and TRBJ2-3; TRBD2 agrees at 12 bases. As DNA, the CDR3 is TGTGCCAGCACCACTGTTAGCGGTCTAGCGGGAGGGTTGTTT. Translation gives CASTTVSGLAGGLF.